This record covers a single TCR beta chain. These data are taken from a study of PD-L1 blockade in urothelial cancer. The wider study: As for prior chemotherapy regimens, patients had received 0 to 3. Specimens of blood held a median count of approximately 150,000 T cells.

Each patient gave between 1 and 8 samples, pretreatment and on-treatment. This table comes from immunoSEQ multiplex PCR, and its TCRdb copy is limited to in-frame clones, with some not included. The table has about 80,000 clones, 87% seen once. Germline-derived CDR1 and CDR2 are SGHTA and FQGNSA. The CDR3 contains 17 residues. The V and J ends lost 6 bases and 4 bases, in that order; junction bases with no gene match: 11. The material sequenced was PBMCs, taken around atezolizumab (anti-PD-L1) treatment. This sequence originates from a woman aged 70-85 years with urothelial cancer. The chain is built from TRBV7-2 and TRBJ2-5, with 13 bases lining up with TRBD2. The chain's CDR3 is CASSPGLAGWGGETQYF. The CDR3 region has the DNA TGTGCCAGCAGTCCGGGACTAGCGGGATGGGGAGGAGAGACCCAGTACTTC. Looking up the rest from reference TRBV7-2 and TRBJ2-5 gives the full variable domain: GAGVSQSPSNKVTEKGKDVELRCDPISGHTALYWYRQSLGQGLEFLIYFQGNSAPDKSGLPSDRFSAERTGGSVSTLTIQRTQQEDSAVYLCASSPGLAGWGGETQYFGPGTRLLVL.